The clone carrying this TCR beta chain appeared a few times. Antigen: not known. These data come from a study of blood T cells in healthy people across ages. General study results and limits: Naive CD4+ cell counts and diversity both ran higher in long-lived than in aged donors.

Primers used in a second PCR of roughly 6 to 11 cycles were a sample-barcoded 5' primer and a J-beta primer mix. TCRdb ran MiXCR on the 5' RACE reads and lists one entry per CDR3 protein. The profile covers approximately 1.5 million distinct CDR3 sequences, with 35% to 45% appearing a single time and around 4% taken by the ten largest. This clonotype originated in a woman in her late teens or twenties in good health. Sequenced: blood.

CDR3 nucleotides: TGTGCCAGTGCTTACGACGGGGAGGCAGATACGCAGTATTTT. This codes for CASAYDGEADTQYF. J is TRBJ2-3 and V is TRBV9; maybe TRBD2 (6 bases). CDR1 and CDR2 (germline): SGDLS, YYNGEE. V lost 8 bases and J lost 4, with 17 bases in between. This CDR3 is built from 14 residues.